A single sample is the source of the 3 T cell receptor beta chains below, sequenced in a study of T-cell reconstitution after alpha-beta-depleted transplantation in children (TCRdb year 2016). The library was built by means of PCR. The instrument was an Illumina HiSeq 2500. TCR library preparation used molecular barcoding, with unique molecular identifiers applied to normalize quantification of the TCRbeta repertoire. Clones were called with MiXCR by TCRdb after fastp trimmed the public reads at Q25, and only in-frame beta chains were retained. Each CDR3 protein gets just one entry, which takes the most common genes and DNA from the rows behind it. This sample holds 190,000 or so distinct CDR3 sequences; roughly 7.5% were observed only once. Jointly, the top ten make up approximately 2.9% of the sample. This specimen consisted of PBMCs from the stem cell graft donor, obtained from the stem cell graft. The origin of the receptors is a human donor who donated a stem cell graft to a child with Wiskott-Aldrich syndrome.

The V call is TRBV11-2, the J call TRBJ2-3, with D maybe TRBD2 (7 bases). The CDR3 runs 17 residues. Between the trimmed V and J ends, which lost 6 bases and 0 bases, there was a span of 19 bases. In germline, CDR1 is SGHAT, CDR2 FQNNGV. The DNA of the CDR3 is TGTGCCAGCAGTCCTTTGGGGGGCGGGGGAAGCACAGATACGCAGTATTTT. Amino acid sequence: CASSPLGGGGSTDTQYF.

This clonotype was counted a few times. The chain uses TRBV5-1 and TRBJ1-2; TRBD1 agrees at 10 bases. Germline assignment: CDR1 SGHRS and CDR2 YFSETQ. Unmatched junction bases numbered 8, after V lost 4 bases and J lost 8 bases. This CDR3 comprises 14 residues. CDR3 in amino acids: CASSRAGTGVGYTF. CDR3 DNA sequence: TGCGCCAGCAGCCGCGCGGGGACAGGGGTAGGCTACACCTTC. The full variable domain, rest sourced from reference TRBV5-1 and TRBJ1-2, is KAGVTQTPRYLIKTRGQQVTLSCSPISGHRSVSWYQQTPGQGLQFLFEYFSETQRNKGNFPGRFSGRQFSNSRSEMNVSTLELGDSALYLCASSRAGTGVGYTFGSGTRLTVV.

The rearrangement links TRBV10-3 to TRBJ2-5; D tentatively reads TRBD1 or TRBD2 (6 bases each). The CDR3 has 16 amino acids. V was cut by 3 bases and J by 8 bases, with 22 bases left in between. Germline CDR1 ENHRY, CDR2 SYGVKD. For the CDR3, the DNA is TGTGCCATCAGTGACCCGACCCGCGGGACACCAAGCACCCAGTACTTC. This sequence encodes CAISDPTRGTPSTQYF.